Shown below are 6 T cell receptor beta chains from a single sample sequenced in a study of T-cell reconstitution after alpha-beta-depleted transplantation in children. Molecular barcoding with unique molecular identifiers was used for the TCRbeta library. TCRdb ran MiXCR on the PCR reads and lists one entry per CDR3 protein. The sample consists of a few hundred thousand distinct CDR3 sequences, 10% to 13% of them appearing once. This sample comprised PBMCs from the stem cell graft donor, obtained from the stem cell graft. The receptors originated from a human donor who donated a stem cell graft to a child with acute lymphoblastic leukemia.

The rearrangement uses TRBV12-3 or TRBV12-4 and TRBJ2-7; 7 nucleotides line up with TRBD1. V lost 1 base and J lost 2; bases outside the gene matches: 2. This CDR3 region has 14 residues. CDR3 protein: CASSLEGTAYEQYF. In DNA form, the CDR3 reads TGTGCCAGCAGTTTAGAGGGGACAGCCTACGAGCAGTACTTC.

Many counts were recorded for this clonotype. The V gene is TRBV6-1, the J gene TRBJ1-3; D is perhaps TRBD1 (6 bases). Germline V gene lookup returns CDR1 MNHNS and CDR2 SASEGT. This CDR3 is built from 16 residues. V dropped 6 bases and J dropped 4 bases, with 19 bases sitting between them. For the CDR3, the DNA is TGTGCCAGCAGAGACCCCGAACGGAGGGGGGGAAACACCATATATTTT. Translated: CASRDPERRGGNTIYF.

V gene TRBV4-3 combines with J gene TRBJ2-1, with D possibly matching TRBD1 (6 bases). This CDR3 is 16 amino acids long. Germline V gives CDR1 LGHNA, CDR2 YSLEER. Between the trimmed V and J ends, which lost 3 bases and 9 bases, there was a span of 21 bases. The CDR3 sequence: CASSQGAYALVGEQFF. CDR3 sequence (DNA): TGCGCCAGCAGCCAGGGGGCCTACGCTCTAGTGGGTGAGCAGTTCTTC.

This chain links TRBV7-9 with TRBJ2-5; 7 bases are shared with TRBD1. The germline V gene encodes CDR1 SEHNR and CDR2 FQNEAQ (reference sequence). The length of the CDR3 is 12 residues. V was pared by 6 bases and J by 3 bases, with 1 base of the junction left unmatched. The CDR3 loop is CASSQGEETQYF. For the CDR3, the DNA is TGTGCCAGCAGTCAGGGGGAAGAGACCCAGTACTTC.

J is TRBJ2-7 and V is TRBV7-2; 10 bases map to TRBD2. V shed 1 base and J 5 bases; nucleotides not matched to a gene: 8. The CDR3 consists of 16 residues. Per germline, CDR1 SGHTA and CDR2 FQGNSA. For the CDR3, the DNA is TGTGCCAGCAGCTTAGTTACCGGGCTAGCGGGAGACGAGCAGTACTTC. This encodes CASSLVTGLAGDEQYF.

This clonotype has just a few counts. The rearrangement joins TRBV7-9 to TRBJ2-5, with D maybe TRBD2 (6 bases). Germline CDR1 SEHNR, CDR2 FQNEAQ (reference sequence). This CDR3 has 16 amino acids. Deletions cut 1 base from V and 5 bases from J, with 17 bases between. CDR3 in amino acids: CASSLVEGTGLETQYF. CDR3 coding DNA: TGTGCCAGCAGCTTAGTAGAGGGGACTGGGTTGGAGACCCAGTACTTC.